This T cell receptor (beta chain) was identified during a study of T-cell reconstitution after alpha-beta-depleted transplantation in children. Overall study findings and caveats: Diversity of TCRbeta at day 60 was high in some patients, arising from surviving recipient T cells and thymic progenitors. T-cell counts and diversity at one year post-transplant came mainly from newly produced T cells.

With V trimmed by 5 bases and J by 0 bases, 5 bases remained unmatched. Germline CDR1 SGHRS, CDR2 YFSETQ. This CDR3 is 14 amino acids long. TCRbeta library preparation incorporated unique molecular identifiers. Each CDR3 protein gets one entry after TCRdb re-called the PCR reads with MiXCR. The sample holds a few hundred thousand distinct CDR3 sequences, approximately 13% seen once. This clonotype was recorded a few times. What it binds is not known. This chain connects TRBV5-1 to TRBJ2-7, with 7 positions matching TRBD2. The input for sequencing was PBMCs, mostly from graft donor cells, taken 360 days after TCRalphabeta/CD19-depleted stem cell transplant. The origin of this receptor is a male patient younger than 18 who had a stem cell transplant for acute myeloid leukemia, so the T cells may come from the graft donor. The CDR3 DNA is TGCGCCAGCAGTGAGGGACTAACCTCCTACGAGCAGTACTTC. Translated: CASSEGLTSYEQYF.